Listed here are 11 T cell receptor beta chains from one sample, sequenced in a study of identical twins. In TCRdb, the 5' RACE reads were re-called with MiXCR into one record per CDR3 protein. This sample has 1.5 million to 2 million distinct CDR3 sequences, with less than 35% found just once. The sample comprised cord blood. The source is a newborn girl in good health.

The chain employs TRBV9 and TRBJ2-1, with 7 bases identical to TRBD1. CDR1 and CDR2 (germline): SGDLS, YYNGEE. The junction had 4 bases not matched to a gene; V was cut back by 2 bases and J by 5 bases. CDR3 length: 14 residues. The DNA for the CDR3 is TGTGCCAGCAGCGTGTGGGACAGCCACAATGAGCAGTTCTTC. This sequence encodes CASSVWDSHNEQFF. The whole variable domain, remainder taken from reference TRBV9 and TRBJ2-1, is DSGVTQTPKHLITATGQRVTLRCSPRSGDLSVYWYQQSLDQGLQFLIQYYNGEERAKGNILERFSAQQFPDLHSELNLSSLELGDSALYFCASSVWDSHNEQFFGPGTRLTVL.

This clonotype was picked up one time. This chain uses TRBV20-1 with TRBJ2-5; D assignment may be TRBD1 or TRBD2 (5 bases each). Trimming cost V 2 bases and J 5 bases, with 21 bases left between them. The CDR3 runs to 16 residues. CDR1 is DFQATT and CDR2 is SNEGSKA in the germline V gene (reference sequence). As DNA, the CDR3 is TGCAGTGCTAGAAAACCGGGGCTAGCATGGGGGGAGACCCAGTACTTC. It is translated as CSARKPGLAWGETQYF.

This clonotype was recorded a few times. V is TRBV20-1 and J is TRBJ1-5; TRBD1 matches 7 bases. Looked up from germline, CDR1 is DFQATT and CDR2 is SNEGSKA (reference sequence). V gave up 7 bases and J gave up 3 bases; unmatched junction bases: 6. The CDR3 is 13 residues long. The CDR3 nucleotides are TGCAGTGGAACCGGGACAGCCAATCAGCCCCAGCATTTT. Amino acids: CSGTGTANQPQHF.

The chain joins TRBV5-1 to TRBJ2-2; possibly TRBD1 or TRBD2 for D (5 bases each). Germline V gene data show CDR1 as SGHRS and CDR2 as YFSETQ. V was trimmed by 0 bases and J by 0 bases, leaving 12 bases between them. The CDR3 length is 17 residues. DNA of the CDR3: TGCGCCAGCAGCTTGGGTTACGGGACGGCGAACACCGGGGAGCTGTTTTTT. Translated: CASSLGYGTANTGELFF.

This chain joins TRBV20-1 and TRBJ2-3, with a tentative D call TRBD2 (6 bases). CDR3 length: 15 residues. Germline lookup yields CDR1 DFQATT and CDR2 SNEGSKA (reference sequence). Trimming left V 4 bases short and J 0 bases short, with 14 bases between. The CDR3 region is CSAKGTGGSTDTQYF. The CDR3 coding sequence is TGCAGTGCTAAGGGGACTGGCGGAAGCACAGATACGCAGTATTTT.

Concerning this clonotype itself: A read error may explain this, as a much larger clone is one base away. The CDR3 loop is CSVGLGGETQYF. DNA for the CDR3: TGCAGCGTTGGTCTTGGAGGGGAGACCCAGTACTTC. The gene calls are TRBV29-1 and TRBJ2-5, with D tentatively TRBD2 (6 bases). Trimming shortened V by 4 bases and J by 5 bases, and 11 bases separated the two germline ends. Germline CDR1 SQVTM, CDR2 ANQGSEA. The length of the CDR3 is 12 residues.

The chain links TRBV12-3 or TRBV12-4 to TRBJ1-1, with D possibly TRBD1 on 5 matching bases. This CDR3 spans 14 amino acids. Trimming removed 3 bases from V and 7 bases from J, with 15 bases in between. CDR3 DNA sequence: TGTGCCAGCAGTTTTGCGGGGCAGGACAATGAAGCTTTCTTT. It encodes CASSFAGQDNEAFF.

This chain links TRBV6-1 with TRBJ2-6; D is uncertain. The CDR3 contains 15 residues. CDR1 and CDR2 (germline): MNHNS, SASEGT. V was trimmed by 6 bases and J by 1 base, leaving 10 bases between them. The CDR3 DNA follows: TGTGCCAGCAGCATTCACCTATCTGGGGCCAACGTCCTGACTTTC. Encoded protein: CASSIHLSGANVLTF.

The chain couples TRBV20-1 to TRBJ1-6, with 10 bases matching TRBD1. Germline lookup yields CDR1 DFQATT and CDR2 SNEGSKA (reference sequence). J gave up 9 bases and V 3 bases, and 5 bases lay outside the gene matches. The CDR3 is 14 residues long. The CDR3 sequence: CSARGQGRSSPLHF. The CDR3 coding sequence is TGCAGTGCTAGGGGACAGGGGCGAAGTTCACCCCTCCACTTT.

This clonotype was observed at least ten times. The junction and the germline gene differ at one end; a read error may be behind it. The J gene is TRBJ1-2, the V gene TRBV5-1, with D unclear. CDR3 size: 13 residues. Germline V gene lookup returns CDR1 SGHRS and CDR2 YFSETQ. The CDR3 nucleotides read TGTGCCAGCAGTCTCGCCCCTAACTATGGCTACACCTTC. This sequence encodes CASSLAPNYGYTF.

V gene TRBV11-2 combines with J gene TRBJ2-5; D may be TRBD2 (5 bases). The CDR3 covers 14 residues. Trimming shortened V by 4 bases and J by 11 bases, and 20 bases separated the two germline ends. Per the germline V gene, CDR1 is SGHAT and CDR2 is FQNNGV. DNA of the CDR3: TGTGCCAGCAGCTCCACTCGGGGTTACAATGAGCAGTACTTC. It translates to CASSSTRGYNEQYF.